One sample yielded the 14 T cell receptor beta chains listed below, sequenced in a study of shared clonotypes between healthy human individuals. Assay used: immunoSEQ multiplex PCR; TCRdb lists only in-frame clones, some missing. This sample has just over 2,000,000 clones, with 90% to 95% found just once. The specimen sequenced was naive CD4+ T cells sorted from blood. Subset meaning: CD45RA+ positively selected. All receptors come from a young man in good health.

This clone was seen only once. V gene TRBV5-6 combines with J gene TRBJ1-1; no reliable D call. Germline values: CDR1 SGHDT, CDR2 YYEEEE. V gave up 4 bases and J gave up 1 base, with 14 bases separating them. The CDR3 runs to 15 residues. The CDR3 protein is CASSPPPSENTEAFF. DNA for the CDR3: TGTGCCAGCAGCCCCCCCCCATCAGAGAACACTGAAGCTTTCTTT.

CDR3 amino acids: CASSLRGHYSYEQYF. In nucleotides, the CDR3 is TGTGCCAGCAGCTTAAGGGGACACTACTCCTACGAGCAGTACTTC. This rearrangement joins TRBV7-2 to TRBJ2-7; D is possibly TRBD1 (6 bases). The V end was cut by 2 bases, the J end by 0 bases, with 11 bases between. Germline assignment: CDR1 SGHTA and CDR2 FQGNSA. CDR3 length: 15 amino acids. Full variable domain (outside the CDR3, taken from reference TRBV7-2 and TRBJ2-7): GAGVSQSPSNKVTEKGKDVELRCDPISGHTALYWYRQSLGQGLEFLIYFQGNSAPDKSGLPSDRFSAERTGGSVSTLTIQRTQQEDSAVYLCASSLRGHYSYEQYFGPGTRLTVT.

The chain combines TRBV10-3 with TRBJ2-1, with 13 nucleotides matching TRBD2. The CDR3 runs to 15 residues. Trimming took 6 bases from V and 4 from J; bases not matched to a gene: 3. CDR1 ENHRY and CDR2 SYGVKD come from the germline V gene. This CDR3 reads CAIRELAGGYNEQFF. The CDR3 coding sequence is TGTGCCATCAGGGAACTAGCGGGAGGGTACAATGAGCAGTTCTTC.

Note on this clone: This sequence may be a read error, since a much larger clone differs from it by one base. In the same sample, other DNA sequences code for this CDR3. The rearrangement links TRBV5-6 to TRBJ2-1, with D uncertain. CDR3 length equals 11 residues. Germline-derived CDR1 and CDR2 are SGHDT and YYEEEE. V was trimmed by 5 bases and J by 2 bases, leaving 2 bases between them. CDR3 protein: CASSTYNEQFF. DNA for the CDR3: TGTGCCAGCAGTACCTACAATGAGCAGTTCTTC.

The genes are TRBV2 and TRBJ1-5, with 11 bases fitting TRBD1. The V gene's germline CDR1 is SNHLY and CDR2 FYNNEI. The CDR3 has 16 residues. Trimming at V came to 3 bases and at J to 4 bases, leaving 5 bases not matched to a gene. This CDR3 is CASSDIGTGGNQPQHF. Written as DNA, the CDR3 is TGTGCCAGCAGTGACATCGGGACAGGGGGAAATCAGCCCCAGCATTTT.

As for this clone: Other DNA sequences in the same sample also yield this CDR3. This chain connects TRBV5-1 to TRBJ1-6, with D possibly TRBD1 on 5 matching bases. The CDR3 contains 15 residues. Germline V gene data show CDR1 as SGHRS and CDR2 as YFSETQ. V was pared by 2 bases and J by 7 bases, with 13 bases between. CDR3 sequence (DNA): TGCGCCAGCAGCTTTGGGGGGACGGAAAATTCACCCCTCCACTTT. This sequence encodes CASSFGGTENSPLHF.

This clone has a single count. The chain is built from TRBV28 and TRBJ2-7; no reliable D call. The germline V and J ends were trimmed by 4 bases and 6 bases, with 10 bases remaining between them. This CDR3 is 12 amino acids long. The germline CDR1 and CDR2 sequences are MDHEN and SYDVKM. The CDR3 loop is CASSSASGEQYF. The DNA of the CDR3 is TGTGCCAGCAGTTCCGCCTCGGGCGAGCAGTACTTC.

This chain joins TRBV28 and TRBJ1-4; D unclear. V shed 4 bases and J shed 8 bases, with 29 bases lying between them. The CDR3 runs 19 residues. The germline V gene encodes CDR1 MDHEN and CDR2 SYDVKM. For the CDR3, the DNA is TGTGCCAGCAGTTCGTCTCTCTTTTCGTTCAAAACCCGGTCCGAAAAACTGTTTTTT. Protein product: CASSSSLFSFKTRSEKLFF.

The rearrangement joins TRBV29-1 to TRBJ2-1; 9 bases fit TRBD1. Germline CDR1 is SQVTM and CDR2 is ANQGSEA. CDR3 length: 14 residues. The junction had 6 bases not matched to a gene; V was cut back by 7 bases and J by 2 bases. The CDR3 region has the DNA TGCAGCGGCCGAGACAGGGGGGCCTACAATGAGCAGTTCTTC. It is translated as CSGRDRGAYNEQFF.

J is TRBJ2-2 and V is TRBV7-2; TRBD2 agrees at 8 bases. V lost 5 bases and J lost 8; bases outside the gene matches: 7. The length of the CDR3 is 14 residues. Germline V CDR1 and CDR2: SGHTA, FQGNSA. CDR3 sequence reads: CASSRGLGVGELFF. CDR3 bases: TGTGCCAGCAGCCGGGGACTAGGAGTGGGGGAGCTGTTTTTT.

The chain employs TRBV4-1 and TRBJ1-5; maybe TRBD1 (5 bases). CDR3 length equals 14 residues. V was clipped by 1 base and J by 3 bases, with 7 bases between them. Germline V gene sequence: CDR1 MGHRA, CDR2 YSYEKL. The CDR3 nucleotides are TGCGCCAGCAGCCAAGCGGGGCCCAATCAGCCCCAGCATTTT. The encoded protein is CASSQAGPNQPQHF.

The V gene is TRBV6-6, the J gene TRBJ2-3; D remains unclear. This CDR3 is built from 14 residues. Germline loops: CDR1 MNHNY, CDR2 SVGAGI (reference sequence). Trimming cost V 2 bases and J 4 bases, with 10 bases left between them. The chain's CDR3 is CASSYPSVPDTQYF. The CDR3 coding sequence is TGTGCCAGCAGTTACCCCAGCGTGCCAGATACGCAGTATTTT.

The rearrangement uses TRBV5-4 and TRBJ2-2, with a possible D match to TRBD1 (6 bases). Germline CDR1 and CDR2: SGHNT and YYREEE (reference sequence). The V end lost 4 bases, the J end lost 2 bases, and 12 bases lay between the germline ends. The CDR3 extends over 15 amino acids. CDR3: CASSRDRSNTGELFF. For the CDR3, the DNA is TGTGCCAGCAGCCGAGACAGGTCCAACACCGGGGAGCTGTTTTTT.

The chain recombines TRBV9 with TRBJ2-2, with D possibly matching TRBD1 (7 bases). The germline gives CDR1 SGDLS, CDR2 YYNGEE. The CDR3 consists of 15 residues. Trimming pared 0 bases from V and 7 bases from J, leaving 13 bases between. The CDR3 DNA reads TGTGCCAGCAGCGTAGATCCAGGGGGAGGCGGGGAGCTGTTTTTT. As protein: CASSVDPGGGGELFF.